Listed here are 13 T cell receptor beta chains from one sample, sequenced in a study of cytomegalovirus exposure and HLA in healthy donors. The protocol was immunoSEQ multiplex PCR, while the TCRdb copy is restricted to in-frame clones and leaves out a portion. The sample gives some 170,000 clones, around nine tenths of which show up once; 3.5% to 4.5% is in the top ten. Sequences were obtained from PBMCs. The receptor set was obtained from a man between 18 and 29 years old in good health and CMV-seropositive.

The V call is TRBV14, the J call TRBJ2-1; 11 bases align to TRBD2. Per germline, CDR1 SGHDN and CDR2 FVKESK. CDR3 length: 21 residues. Trimming cost V 0 bases and J 3 bases; bases outside gene matches: 16. CDR3 amino acids: CASSQDRDRGKLAGVYNEQFF. In DNA, the CDR3 is TGTGCCAGCAGCCAAGATCGCGACAGGGGGAAACTAGCGGGAGTCTACAATGAGCAGTTCTTC. Variable domain in full (rest from reference TRBV14 and TRBJ2-1): EAGVTQFPSHSVIEKGQTVTLRCDPISGHDNLYWYRRVMGKEIKFLLHFVKESKQDESGMPNNRFLAERTGGTYSTLKVQPAELEDSGVYFCASSQDRDRGKLAGVYNEQFFGPGTRLTVL.

The rearrangement links TRBV4-2 to TRBJ2-7, with D possibly matching TRBD2 (6 bases). Germline CDR1 LGHNA, CDR2 YNFKEQ. V dropped 1 base and J dropped 2 bases, with 12 bases sitting between them. CDR3 size: 15 residues. CDR3 nucleotide sequence: TGTGCCAGCAGCCAAGCGGAGGGAAACGCCTACGAGCAGTACTTC. Translated: CASSQAEGNAYEQYF.

CDR3 sequence: CASSFEGQGIQDTQYF. In DNA, the CDR3 is TGTGCCAGCAGCTTTGAAGGACAGGGAATACAGGATACGCAGTATTTT. V is TRBV5-4 and J is TRBJ2-3, with TRBD1 identical over 8 bases. J lost 6 bases, V lost 2 bases, and 11 bases had no gene match. The CDR3 length is 16 residues. Germline CDR1 is SGHNT and CDR2 is YYREEE (reference sequence).

The J gene is TRBJ2-2, the V gene TRBV14, with D unresolved. The ends were cut back, 4 bases at V and 6 bases at J, with 9 bases in the middle. The CDR3 consists of 13 residues. Germline V CDR1 and CDR2: SGHDN, FVKESK. This chain's CDR3 is CASSPLVSGELFF. The CDR3 bases are TGTGCCAGCAGCCCCCTAGTATCCGGGGAGCTGTTTTTT.

In this sample, this clone turned up once. The CDR3 coding sequence is TGTGCCAGCAGCCGAGCCGGGACAGCTAACTATGGCTACACCTTC. Its translation is CASSRAGTANYGYTF. The chain has TRBV7-9 and TRBJ1-2, with TRBD1 matching over 7 bases. The J segment lost 0 bases and the V segment lost 5 bases, leaving 6 bases of the junction unmatched. This CDR3 contains 15 residues. Germline V gene lookup returns CDR1 SEHNR and CDR2 FQNEAQ (reference sequence). Full variable domain (missing parts from reference TRBV7-9 and TRBJ1-2): DTGVSQNPRHKITKRGQNVTFRCDPISEHNRLYWYRQTLGQGPEFLTYFQNEAQLEKSRLLSDRFSAERPKGSFSTLEIQRTEQGDSAMYLCASSRAGTANYGYTFGSGTRLTVV.

V usage is TRBV13 and J usage is TRBJ1-2, with D perhaps TRBD1 (5 bases). This CDR3 contains 14 residues. V gave up 0 bases and J gave up 5 bases, with 10 bases separating them. Germline CDR1 PRHDT, CDR2 FYEKMQ (reference sequence). DNA of the CDR3: TGTGCCAGCAGCTTAGGGACGGGGGGGTATGGCTACACCTTC. Its translation is CASSLGTGGYGYTF.

J is TRBJ1-1 and V is TRBV5-1; weak D call: TRBD1 (5 bases). V lost 4 bases to trimming and J lost 1 base, with 8 bases between them. The CDR3 sequence is 13 residues long. Per the germline V gene, CDR1 is SGHRS and CDR2 is YFSETQ. The CDR3 bases are TGCGCCAGCAGCACCGGGGGGAACACTGAAGCTTTCTTT. As protein: CASSTGGNTEAFF.

The rearrangement uses TRBV20-1 and TRBJ1-2, with 8 bases fitting TRBD1. CDR1 and CDR2 from the germline V gene are DFQATT and SNEGSKA (reference sequence). The CDR3 covers 10 residues. Trimming took 5 bases from V and 8 from J; bases not matched to a gene: 1. The CDR3 DNA reads as TGCAGTGCTGGACAGGGCGGCTACACCTTC. Protein product: CSAGQGGYTF.

The chain employs TRBV5-1 and TRBJ1-1, with D uncertain. The CDR3 loop spans 15 amino acids. CDR1 and CDR2 from the germline V gene are SGHRS and YFSETQ. V lost 2 bases and J lost 4, with 15 bases in between. The CDR3 coding sequence is TGCGCCAGCAGCTTACAGTCAGAGCTGGGCACTGAAGCTTTCTTT. The encoded protein is CASSLQSELGTEAFF.

This rearrangement joins TRBV27 to TRBJ2-7; 11 positions match TRBD2. Germline assignment: CDR1 MNHEY and CDR2 SMNVEV (reference sequence). This CDR3 is built from 15 residues. The V segment lost 5 bases and the J segment 5 bases; nucleotides outside the gene matches: 8. Here the CDR3 reads CASSERLAGMNEQYF. Here the CDR3 DNA reads TGTGCCAGCAGTGAGAGACTAGCGGGAATGAACGAGCAGTACTTC.

This clone appeared once. The V call is TRBV10-3, the J call TRBJ2-1; 9 bases agree with TRBD1. CDR1 ENHRY and CDR2 SYGVKD come from the germline V gene. V lost 6 bases and J lost 5; bases outside the gene matches: 2. CDR3 size: 13 residues. DNA for the CDR3: TGTGCCATCAGGGGACAGGGCAACAATGAGCAGTTCTTC. As protein: CAIRGQGNNEQFF.

CDR3: CASSWTSAPYEQYF. The CDR3 DNA reads TGTGCCAGCAGTTGGACTAGCGCGCCCTACGAGCAGTACTTC. V is TRBV5-6 and J is TRBJ2-7, with TRBD2 identical over 9 bases. CDR3 length equals 14 residues. Germline assignment: CDR1 SGHDT and CDR2 YYEEEE. V dropped 5 bases and J dropped 2; count of bases not matched to a gene: 5.

The rearrangement joins TRBV13 to TRBJ2-1, with 7 bases fitting TRBD2. Germline CDR1 reads PRHDT; CDR2 reads FYEKMQ (reference sequence). The CDR3 consists of 14 residues. V was pared by 2 bases and J by 4 bases, with 2 bases of the junction left unmatched. The CDR3 nucleotides are TGTGCCAGCAGCTTAAGGGAGGGGTACAATGAGCAGTTCTTC. Its translation is CASSLREGYNEQFF.